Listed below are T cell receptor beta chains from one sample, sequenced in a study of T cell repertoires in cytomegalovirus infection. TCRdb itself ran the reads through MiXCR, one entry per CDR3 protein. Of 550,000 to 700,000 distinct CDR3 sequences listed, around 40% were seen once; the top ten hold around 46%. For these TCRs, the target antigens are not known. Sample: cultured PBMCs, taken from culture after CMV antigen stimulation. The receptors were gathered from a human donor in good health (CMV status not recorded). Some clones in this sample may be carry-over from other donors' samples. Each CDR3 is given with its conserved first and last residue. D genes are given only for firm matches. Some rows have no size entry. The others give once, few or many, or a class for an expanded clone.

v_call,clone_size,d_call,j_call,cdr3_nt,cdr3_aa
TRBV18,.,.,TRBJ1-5,TGTGCCAGCTCACCCGAGCGTCAGCCCCAGCATTTT,CASSPERQPQHF
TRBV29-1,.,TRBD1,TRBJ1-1,TGCAGCGTCGCCCACAGGGGGCTGATGAACACTGAAGCTTTCTTT,CSVAHRGLMNTEAFF
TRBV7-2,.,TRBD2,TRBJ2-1,TGTGCCAGCAGCTTACGAGCGGGGGACCTCTCCTACAATGAGCAGTTCTTC,CASSLRAGDLSYNEQFF
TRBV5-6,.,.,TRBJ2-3,TGTGCCAGCAGCTTGGTCGGGCATACGACAGATACGCAGTATTTT,CASSLVGHTTDTQYF
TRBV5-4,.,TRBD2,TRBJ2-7,TGTGCCAGCAGCCGAGCGGGGGCACTGCCCTACGAGCAGTACTTC,CASSRAGALPYEQYF
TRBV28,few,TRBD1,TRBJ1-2,TGTGCCAGCAGTCCTAACAGGGGGGATTCTAACTATGGCTACACCTTC,CASSPNRGDSNYGYTF
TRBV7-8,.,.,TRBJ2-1,TGTGCCAGCAGCTCGGAGCCGGGGAATGAGCAGTTCTTC,CASSSEPGNEQFF
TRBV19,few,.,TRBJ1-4,TGTGCCAGCACGGAATGGGGAGGTAATGAAAAACTGTTTTTT,CASTEWGGNEKLFF
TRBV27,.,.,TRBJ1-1,TGTGCCAGCCGCCCACAGGGAGGCGGCACTGAAGCTTTCTTT,CASRPQGGGTEAFF
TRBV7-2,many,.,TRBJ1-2,TGTGCCAGCAGCTTAGTAGCAGGCTTTAACTATGGCTACACCTTC,CASSLVAGFNYGYTF
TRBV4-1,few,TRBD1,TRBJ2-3,TGCGCCAGCAGCCTGGGACAGGGGGTCGTATTAAGCACAGATACGCAGTATTTT,CASSLGQGVVLSTDTQYF
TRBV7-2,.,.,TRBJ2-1,TGTGCCAGCAGCCCCATGACAGTTTACAATGAGCAGTTCTTC,CASSPMTVYNEQFF
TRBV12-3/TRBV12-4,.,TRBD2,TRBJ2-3,TGTGCCAGCACCTCGACTAGCGGGGGAACCACAGATACGCAGTATTTT,CASTSTSGGTTDTQYF
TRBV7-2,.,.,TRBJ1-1,TGTGCCAGCAGCTTAGGCCCGACACCGAACACTGAAGCTTTCTTT,CASSLGPTPNTEAFF
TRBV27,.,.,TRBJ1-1,TGTGCCAGCAGTTGGGGGCCCGGATCTAACACTGAAGCTTTCTTT,CASSWGPGSNTEAFF
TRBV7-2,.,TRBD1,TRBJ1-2,TGTGCCAGCAGCTTACGAGGGACAGCGACTAACTATGGCTACACCTTC,CASSLRGTATNYGYTF
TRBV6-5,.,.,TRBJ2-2,TGTGCCAGCAGTCCTTACAGGGCCCCGAACACCGGGGAGCTGTTTTTT,CASSPYRAPNTGELFF
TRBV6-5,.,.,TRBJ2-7,TGTGCCAGCAGTTACTCGAACCGACAGGGACTTTCCTACGAGCAGTACTTC,CASSYSNRQGLSYEQYF
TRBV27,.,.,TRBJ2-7,TGTGCCAGCAGCCGAGGGGAAACCTACGAGCAGTACTTC,CASSRGETYEQYF
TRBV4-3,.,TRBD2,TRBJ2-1,TGCGCCAGCAGCCCCGATCAAGGCGGGAGGGCCCATGAGCAGTTCTTC,CASSPDQGGRAHEQFF
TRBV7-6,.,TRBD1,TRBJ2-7,TGTGCCAGCAGCTTATACCGGGACAGGGTGGAAGAGCAGTACTTC,CASSLYRDRVEEQYF
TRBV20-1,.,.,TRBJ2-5,TGCAGTGCTAGCCGGGACACCCAAGAGACCCAGTACTTC,CSASRDTQETQYF
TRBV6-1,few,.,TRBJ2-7,TGTGCCAGCAGTTACGAGGGGCAGCGGCTCTTAGGTGCCTACGAGCAGTACTTC,CASSYEGQRLLGAYEQYF
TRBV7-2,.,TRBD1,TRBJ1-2,TGTGCCAGCAGCTCGGACAGGGGCGTCTATGGCTACACCTTC,CASSSDRGVYGYTF
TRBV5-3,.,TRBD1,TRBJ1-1,TGTGCCAGCAGCCTAGGACAGGGTAGGGCCATGAACACTGAAGCTTTCTTT,CASSLGQGRAMNTEAFF
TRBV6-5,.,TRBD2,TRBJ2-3,TGTGCCAGCAGTTACGTCATGGGACTAGCGGGAGCGGATACGCAGTATTTT,CASSYVMGLAGADTQYF
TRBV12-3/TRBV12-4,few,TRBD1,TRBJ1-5,TGTGCCAGCCTTGGACAGGGTGGTCAGCCCCAGCATTTT,CASLGQGGQPQHF